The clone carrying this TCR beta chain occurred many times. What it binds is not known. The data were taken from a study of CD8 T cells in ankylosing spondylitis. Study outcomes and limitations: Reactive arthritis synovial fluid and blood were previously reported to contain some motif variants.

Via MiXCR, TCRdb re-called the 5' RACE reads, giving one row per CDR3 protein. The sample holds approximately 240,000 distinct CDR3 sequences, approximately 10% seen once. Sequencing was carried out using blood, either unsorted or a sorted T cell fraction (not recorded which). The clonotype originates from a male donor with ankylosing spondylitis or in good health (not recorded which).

The CDR3 protein is CASSILTGTGELFF. The CDR3, as DNA: TGTGCCAGTAGTATCCTTACAGGGACCGGGGAGCTGTTTTTT. This rearrangement joins TRBV19 to TRBJ2-2, with D possibly matching TRBD1 (6 bases). V was cut by 3 bases and J by 5 bases, with 10 bases left in between. Germline V lookup: CDR1 LNHDA, CDR2 SQIVND (reference sequence). The CDR3 length is 14 residues. Based on the CDR3 plus reference TRBV19 and TRBJ2-2, the full variable domain is DGGITQSPKYLFRKEGQNVTLSCEQNLNHDAMYWYRQDPGQGLRLIYYSQIVNDFQKGDIAEGYSVSREKKESFPLTVTSAQKNPTAFYLCASSILTGTGELFFGEGSRLTVL.